This TCR beta chain was captured by sequencing in a study of T cell repertoires in ileal Crohn's disease. Study at large: About half received postoperative treatment, roughly twelve with thiopurines and about 20 anti-TNF.

CDR1 is MNHEY, CDR2 SVGAGI, per germline. This CDR3 is 14 amino acids long. Trimming removed 5 bases at V and 7 bases at J, with 15 bases between. Specified time point: neoterminal ileum biopsy at postoperative endoscopy, about 6 months after surgery. Profiling relied on immunoSEQ multiplex PCR, and the TCRdb table lists in-frame clones only, not all of them. The sample carries about 62,000 clones, 85% to 90% recorded once. The sequence came from an adult with Crohn's disease. Sequenced material: ileal tissue. V usage is TRBV6-5 and J usage is TRBJ1-5; perhaps TRBD1 as D (6 bases). CDR3 sequence: CASSPPGGGQPQHF. CDR3 nucleotides: TGTGCCAGCAGTCCCCCGGGGGGCGGCCAGCCCCAGCATTTT.